A selection of T cell receptor beta chains follows, all from one sample in a study of graft-versus-host responses after intestinal transplantation. Clones were sequenced by immunoSEQ multiplex PCR, and TCRdb holds only the in-frame ones, with some missing. This sample has 50,000 to 60,000 clones, with about nine tenths found just once. Their antigens remain unidentified. The specimen comprised unstimulated CD4+ T cells sorted from spleen or lymph node cells, sampled before transplant. These receptors were obtained from a human donor who was the organ donor for an intestinal transplant. CDR3s include the opening cysteine and the closing phenylalanine or tryptophan. Fields, in order: clone size, D gene, J gene, V gene, CDR3 DNA, CDR3 protein. A D gene is named only where the DNA matches it firmly. A clone size is listed for some rows: how often the clone was seen (once, few, many), or a class if it is expanded.

NA TRBD1 TRBJ2-5 TRBV28 TGTGCCAGCACCCAGGGGGCTGAAGAGACCCAGTACTTC CASTQGAEETQYF
once TRBD2 TRBJ2-2 TRBV19 TGTGCCAGTAGTATTGGGGCTAGCGGGAGACCCGGGGAGCTGTTTTTT CASSIGASGRPGELFF
once TRBD2 TRBJ2-7 TRBV25-1 TGTGCCAGCAGTGAATACGGGGGGAGGGCCCACGAGCAGTACTTC CASSEYGGRAHEQYF
NA NA TRBJ2-7 TRBV27 TGTGCCAGCAGCCGTAGCACCCCGATATACGAGCAGTACTTC CASSRSTPIYEQYF
NA NA TRBJ1-3 TRBV6-5 TGTGCCAGCAGTTTACAGGGAGCCAGGGACACCATATATTTT CASSLQGARDTIYF
NA NA TRBJ1-1 TRBV7-2 TGTGCCAGCAGCTTAGCGCTGGGGGGCACTGAAGCTTTCTTT CASSLALGGTEAFF
NA NA TRBJ2-3 TRBV7-9 TGTGCCAGCAGCTTATCGGCATTTACTAGCACAGATACGCAGTATTTT CASSLSAFTSTDTQYF
NA TRBD1 TRBJ2-1 TRBV19 TGTGCCAGTAGTGTACCCCCGGGACAGCTGTACAATGAGCAGTTCTTC CASSVPPGQLYNEQFF
NA NA TRBJ2-7 TRBV19 TGTGCCAGTAGTATTATGCAGGGAACGGGGTACGAGCAGTACTTC CASSIMQGTGYEQYF
NA NA TRBJ1-1 TRBV6-5 TGTGCCAGCAGTTATCGGGGAGCTGAAGCTTTCTTT CASSYRGAEAFF
NA NA TRBJ2-7 TRBV28 TGTGCCAGCACTTTTGGGTCCAGGGACGAGCAGTACTTC CASTFGSRDEQYF
NA NA TRBJ1-3 TRBV9 TGTGCCAGCAGCGCACAGGGTGGAAACACCATATATTTT CASSAQGGNTIYF
NA NA TRBJ2-2 TRBV7-6 TGTGCCAGCAGCCACAGTACAGGGAGCACCGGGGAGCTGTTTTTT CASSHSTGSTGELFF
NA NA TRBJ2-1 TRBV27 TGTGCCAGCAGTACCCTAATGCCCCTCACTAGTCCTGGAACCTCCTACAATGAGCAGTTCTTC CASSTLMPLTSPGTSYNEQFF
NA NA TRBJ2-7 TRBV6-5 TGTGCCAGCAGTCCCCGGGACTTCTCCTACGAGCAGTACTTC CASSPRDFSYEQYF
NA NA TRBJ2-7 TRBV5-6 TGTGCCAGCAGCGTGACTAGCTACGAGCAGTACTTC CASSVTSYEQYF
NA NA TRBJ1-4 TRBV19 TGTGCCAGTAGTACCCGACAGGCCGAAAATGAAAAACTGTTTTTT CASSTRQAENEKLFF
NA TRBD1 TRBJ2-7 TRBV11-2 TGTGCCAGCAGCAAACAGGGGTACGAGCAGTACTTC CASSKQGYEQYF
NA NA TRBJ2-4 TRBV29-1 TGCAGCGTTGAAACAGGGACGAAAAACATTCAGTACTTC CSVETGTKNIQYF
NA TRBD1 TRBJ1-1 TRBV20-1 TGCAGTGCTAGAGGACAGGGAAAAGCTTTCTTT CSARGQGKAFF
NA NA TRBJ2-1 TRBV28 TGTGCCAGCAGTCCCGGACACATCAATGAGCAGTTCTTC CASSPGHINEQFF
NA TRBD2 TRBJ2-3 TRBV9 TGTGCCAGCAGCGTAGATCCAGCGGGGGTTGGGGCAGATACGCAGTATTTT CASSVDPAGVGADTQYF
once NA TRBJ1-2 TRBV4-1 TGCGCCAGCAGCCAAGATCCAGGGCACTATGGCTACACCTTC CASSQDPGHYGYTF
NA NA TRBJ2-7 TRBV7-3 TGTGCCAGCAGCTTAGGGCGGGACTACGAGCAGTACTTC CASSLGRDYEQYF
few NA TRBJ1-4 TRBV7-2 TGTGCCAGCAGCTTAGCCAGGGTTAATGAAAAACTGTTTTTT CASSLARVNEKLFF
few TRBD1 TRBJ2-2 TRBV6-5 TGTGCCAGCAGTTACAGGGGGCGCACCGGGGAGCTGTTTTTT CASSYRGRTGELFF
NA TRBD1 TRBJ1-4 TRBV28 TGTGCCAGCAGTTGGGACAGGGCGAGGAAAAAACTGTTTTTT CASSWDRARKKLFF
NA TRBD1 TRBJ2-3 TRBV9 TGTGCCAGCAGCGTAGCCAGGGGGCCAGATACGCAGTATTTT CASSVARGPDTQYF
NA NA TRBJ2-3 TRBV5-1 TGCGCCAGCAGCCCCGTTGTAGGCACAGATACGCAGTATTTT CASSPVVGTDTQYF
NA TRBD1 TRBJ1-1 TRBV15 TGTGCCACCAGCAGAGCAGGAGGGACAGGGTTAAACACTGAAGCTTTCTTT CATSRAGGTGLNTEAFF
NA TRBD1 TRBJ2-6 TRBV7-3 TGTGCCAGCAGCTTGCGGACAGGCAACTCTGGGGCCAACGTCCTGACTTTC CASSLRTGNSGANVLTF
NA NA TRBJ1-1 TRBV2 TGTGCCAGCAGATTGGTCAGGGCGAACACTGAAGCTTTCTTT CASRLVRANTEAFF
NA NA TRBJ1-5 TRBV19 TGTGCCAGTAGTATAGCACATAATCAGCCCCAGCATTTT CASSIAHNQPQHF
NA NA TRBJ1-2 TRBV29-1 TGCAGCGTTCGTACAGGCGGCTATGGCTACACCTTC CSVRTGGYGYTF
NA TRBD1 TRBJ1-3 TRBV28 TGTGCCAGCAGTTTTTACAGGGGAAGCTCTGGAAACACCATATATTTT CASSFYRGSSGNTIYF
NA NA TRBJ2-3 TRBV4-3 TGCGCCAGCAGCCACTTAGGGGAAGATACGCAGTATTTT CASSHLGEDTQYF
NA TRBD2 TRBJ2-3 TRBV28 TGTGCCAGCAGTTTTAGCGGGAGCACAGATACGCAGTATTTT CASSFSGSTDTQYF
NA NA TRBJ2-7 TRBV9 TGTGCCAGCAGCGTAGTGGACAGTACCTACGAGCAGTACTTC CASSVVDSTYEQYF
NA NA TRBJ2-7 TRBV6-5 TGTGCCAGCGGACAGGGAGGGTCCTACGAGCAGTACTTC CASGQGGSYEQYF
NA NA TRBJ1-6 TRBV28 TGTGCCAGCAACGAGGGGGTTCGGTCACCCCTCCACTTT CASNEGVRSPLHF
once TRBD2 TRBJ2-7 TRBV7-2 TGTGCCAGCAGTAGGACTAGCGGGAGCTATGACGAGCAGTACTTC CASSRTSGSYDEQYF
NA NA TRBJ2-5 TRBV6-5 TGTGCCAGCAGTTATGGCAAGGAGACCCAGTACTTC CASSYGKETQYF
NA TRBD1 TRBJ1-2 TRBV6-5 TGTGCCAGCACCAGGACAGGGGGAAACTATGGCTACACCTTC CASTRTGGNYGYTF
NA TRBD2 TRBJ2-5 TRBV6-5 TGTGCCAGCAGTTATTGGGGGGGATCCAGGGAGACCCAGTACTTC CASSYWGGSRETQYF
NA TRBD1 TRBJ1-4 TRBV9 TGTGCCAGCAGCCCAGGGGACAGCAATAATGAAAAACTGTTTTTT CASSPGDSNNEKLFF
NA TRBD2 TRBJ2-7 TRBV7-2 TGTGCCAGCAGCTTACTAGCGGGAGTGGGGGGCGAGCAGTACTTC CASSLLAGVGGEQYF
NA TRBD2 TRBJ2-7 TRBV28 TGTGCCAGCAGTTTTGTAAGTTTCCCCGGACTAGCGGGATTGTACGAGCAGTACTTC CASSFVSFPGLAGLYEQYF
NA NA TRBJ1-4 TRBV29-1 TGCAGCGTTGAAGATCGGAATGAAAAACTGTTTTTT CSVEDRNEKLFF
NA NA TRBJ2-5 TRBV4-3 TGCGCCAGCAGCCATGGGTTTGAGGGCGGAAGAGGTGCGACCCAGTACTTC CASSHGFEGGRGATQYF
NA NA TRBJ1-1 TRBV6-5 TGTGCCAGCAGCGGGACAATGAACACTGAAGCTTTCTTT CASSGTMNTEAFF
NA NA TRBJ2-1 TRBV11-1 TGTGCCAGCGGCGAAGCCGGGCGGAATTACAATGAGCAGTTCTTC CASGEAGRNYNEQFF
NA TRBD2 TRBJ2-1 TRBV5-1 TGCGCCAGCAGCTTGGTAGGGCTAGCGGGTCAGAATGAGCAGTTCTTC CASSLVGLAGQNEQFF
NA NA TRBJ2-7 TRBV19 TGTGCCAGTACCGATGGGGTCCGCTACGAGCAGTACTTC CASTDGVRYEQYF
NA NA TRBJ2-5 TRBV5-5 TGTGCCAGCAGCTTGGTATGGGAGACCCAGTACTTC CASSLVWETQYF
NA NA TRBJ2-1 TRBV21-1 TGTGCCAGCAGCATATGCGGCCGGGACAGGGGATTTAGTTCCTACAATGAGCAGTTCTTC CASSICGRDRGFSSYNEQFF
NA TRBD2 TRBJ2-1 TRBV30 TGCGCCTGGAGTGTAAGATCTAGCGGGAGGCCCTACTCCTACAATGAGCAGTTCTTC CAWSVRSSGRPYSYNEQFF
once NA TRBJ2-7 TRBV6-5 TGTGCCAGCAGATTAGAAAGCGCGAGGGCGGGGGAGCAGTACTTC CASRLESARAGEQYF